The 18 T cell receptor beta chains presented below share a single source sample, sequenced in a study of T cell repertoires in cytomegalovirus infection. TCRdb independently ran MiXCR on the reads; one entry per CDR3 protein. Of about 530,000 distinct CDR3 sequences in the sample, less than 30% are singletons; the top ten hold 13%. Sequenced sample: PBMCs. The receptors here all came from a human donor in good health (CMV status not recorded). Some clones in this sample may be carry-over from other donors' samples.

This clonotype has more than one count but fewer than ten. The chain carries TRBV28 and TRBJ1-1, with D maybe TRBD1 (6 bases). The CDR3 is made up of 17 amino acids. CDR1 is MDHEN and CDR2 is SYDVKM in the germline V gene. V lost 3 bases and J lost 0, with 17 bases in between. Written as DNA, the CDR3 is TGTGCCAGCAGTTTTGGGGGGCGCTCCCTTTTGAACACTGAAGCTTTCTTT. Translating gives CASSFGGRSLLNTEAFF.

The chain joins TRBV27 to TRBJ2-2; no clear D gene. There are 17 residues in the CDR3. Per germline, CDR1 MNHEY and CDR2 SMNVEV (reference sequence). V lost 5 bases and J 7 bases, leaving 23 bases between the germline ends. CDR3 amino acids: CASSLTLSEIQNGELFF. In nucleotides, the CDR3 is TGTGCCAGCAGTCTCACCCTAAGCGAAATTCAGAACGGGGAGCTGTTTTTT.

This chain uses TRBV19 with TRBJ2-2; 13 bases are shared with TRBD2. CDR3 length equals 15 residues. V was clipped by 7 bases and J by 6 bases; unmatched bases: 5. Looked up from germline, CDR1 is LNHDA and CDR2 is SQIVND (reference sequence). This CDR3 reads CASILAGGPPGELFF. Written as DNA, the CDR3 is TGTGCCAGTATACTAGCGGGAGGGCCCCCCGGGGAGCTGTTTTTT.

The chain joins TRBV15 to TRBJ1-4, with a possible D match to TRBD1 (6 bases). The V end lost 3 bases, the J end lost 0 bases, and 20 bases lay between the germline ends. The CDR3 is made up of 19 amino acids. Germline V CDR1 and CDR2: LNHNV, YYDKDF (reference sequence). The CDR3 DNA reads TGTGCCACCAGCAGGGGGACAAAAAGTTTCCCAGCAACTAATGAAAAACTGTTTTTT. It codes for CATSRGTKSFPATNEKLFF.

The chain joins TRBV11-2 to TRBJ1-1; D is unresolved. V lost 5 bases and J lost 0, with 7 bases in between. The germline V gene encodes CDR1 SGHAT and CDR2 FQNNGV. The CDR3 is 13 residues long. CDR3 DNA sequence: TGTGCCAGCAGCATTCAGTTGAACACTGAAGCTTTCTTT. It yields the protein CASSIQLNTEAFF. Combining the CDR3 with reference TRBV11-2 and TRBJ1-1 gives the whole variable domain EAGVAQSPRYKIIEKRQSVAFWCNPISGHATLYWYQQILGQGPKLLIQFQNNGVVDDSQLPKDRFSAERLKGVDSTLKIQPAKLEDSAVYLCASSIQLNTEAFFGQGTRLTVV.

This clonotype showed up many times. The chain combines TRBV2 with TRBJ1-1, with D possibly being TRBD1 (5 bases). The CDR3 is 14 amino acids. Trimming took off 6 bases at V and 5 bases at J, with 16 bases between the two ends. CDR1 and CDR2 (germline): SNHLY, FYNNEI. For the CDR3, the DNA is TGTGCCAGCAGAAAGGAGGGCGGGGGGACTGAAGCTTTCTTT. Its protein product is CASRKEGGGTEAFF.

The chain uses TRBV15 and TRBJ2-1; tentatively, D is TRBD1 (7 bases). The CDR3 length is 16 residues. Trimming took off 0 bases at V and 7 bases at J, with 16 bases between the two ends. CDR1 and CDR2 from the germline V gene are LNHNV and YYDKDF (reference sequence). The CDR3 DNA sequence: TGTGCCACCAGCAGAGATCGCTTACAGGGGAGGAATGAGCAGTTCTTC. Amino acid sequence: CATSRDRLQGRNEQFF.

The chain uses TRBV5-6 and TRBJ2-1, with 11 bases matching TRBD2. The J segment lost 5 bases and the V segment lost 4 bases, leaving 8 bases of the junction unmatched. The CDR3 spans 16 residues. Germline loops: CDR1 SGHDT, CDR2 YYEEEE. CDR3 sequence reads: CASSLRLAGLDNEQFF. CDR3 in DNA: TGTGCCAGCAGCCTCAGACTAGCGGGGTTGGACAATGAGCAGTTCTTC.

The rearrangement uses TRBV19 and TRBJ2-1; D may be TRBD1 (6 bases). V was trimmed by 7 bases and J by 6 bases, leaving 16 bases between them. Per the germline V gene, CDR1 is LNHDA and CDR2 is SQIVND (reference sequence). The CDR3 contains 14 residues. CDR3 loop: CASTRDIHSNEQFF. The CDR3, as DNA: TGTGCCAGTACCCGGGACATTCATTCCAATGAGCAGTTCTTC.

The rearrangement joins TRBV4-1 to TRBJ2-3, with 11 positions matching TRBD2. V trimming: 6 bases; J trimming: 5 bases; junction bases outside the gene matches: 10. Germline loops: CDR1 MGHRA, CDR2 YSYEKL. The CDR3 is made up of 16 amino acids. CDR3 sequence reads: CASRVIAGGRQDTQYF. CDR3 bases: TGCGCCAGCAGGGTTATAGCGGGAGGGCGGCAAGATACGCAGTATTTT.

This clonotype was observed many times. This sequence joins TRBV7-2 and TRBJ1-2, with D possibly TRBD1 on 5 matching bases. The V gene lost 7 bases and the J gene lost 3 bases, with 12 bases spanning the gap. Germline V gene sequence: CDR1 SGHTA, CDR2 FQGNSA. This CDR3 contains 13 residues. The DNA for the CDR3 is TGTGCCAGCACACAGGTTGGGGACTATGGCTACACCTTC. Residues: CASTQVGDYGYTF.

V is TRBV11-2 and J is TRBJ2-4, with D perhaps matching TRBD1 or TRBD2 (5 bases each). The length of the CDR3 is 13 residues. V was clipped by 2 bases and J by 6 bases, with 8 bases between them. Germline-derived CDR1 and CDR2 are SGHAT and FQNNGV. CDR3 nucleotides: TGTGCCAGCAGCTTAAAGGGGACAAACATTCAGTACTTC. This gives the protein CASSLKGTNIQYF.

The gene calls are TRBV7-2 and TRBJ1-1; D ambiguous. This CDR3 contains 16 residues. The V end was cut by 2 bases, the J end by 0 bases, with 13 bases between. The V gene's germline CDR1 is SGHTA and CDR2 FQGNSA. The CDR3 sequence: CASSLLALRMNTEAFF. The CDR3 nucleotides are TGTGCCAGCAGCTTATTAGCCCTACGCATGAACACTGAAGCTTTCTTT.

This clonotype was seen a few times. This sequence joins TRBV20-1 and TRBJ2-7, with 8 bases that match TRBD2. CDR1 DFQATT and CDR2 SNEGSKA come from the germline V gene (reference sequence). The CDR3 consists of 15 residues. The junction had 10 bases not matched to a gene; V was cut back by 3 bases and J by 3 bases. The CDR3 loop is CSARDAQREFYEQYF. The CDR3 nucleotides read TGCAGTGCTAGGGACGCCCAGCGGGAGTTCTACGAGCAGTACTTC.

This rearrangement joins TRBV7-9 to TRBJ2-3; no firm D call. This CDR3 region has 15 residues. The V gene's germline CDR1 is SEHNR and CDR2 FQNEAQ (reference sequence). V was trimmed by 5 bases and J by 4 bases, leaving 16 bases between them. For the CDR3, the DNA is TGTGCCAGCAGCACCGACGGGTCTTTCGCAGATACGCAGTATTTT. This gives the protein CASSTDGSFADTQYF.

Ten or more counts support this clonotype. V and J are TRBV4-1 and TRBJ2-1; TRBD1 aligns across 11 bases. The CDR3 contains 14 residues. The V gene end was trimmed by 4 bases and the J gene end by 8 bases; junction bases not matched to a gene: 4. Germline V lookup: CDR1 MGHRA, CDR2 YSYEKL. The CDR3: CASSLGQGADEQFF. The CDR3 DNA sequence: TGCGCCAGCAGCCTCGGACAGGGGGCGGATGAGCAGTTCTTC.

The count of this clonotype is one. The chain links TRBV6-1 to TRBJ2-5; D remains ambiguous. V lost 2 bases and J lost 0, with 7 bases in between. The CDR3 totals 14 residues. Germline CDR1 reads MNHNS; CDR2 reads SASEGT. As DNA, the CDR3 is TGTGCCAGCAGTGAAATCCCGTACCAAGAGACCCAGTACTTC. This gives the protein CASSEIPYQETQYF.

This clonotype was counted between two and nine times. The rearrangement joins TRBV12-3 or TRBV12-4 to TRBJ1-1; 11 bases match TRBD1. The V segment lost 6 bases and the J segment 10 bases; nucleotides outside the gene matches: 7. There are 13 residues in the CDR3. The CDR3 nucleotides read TGTGCCAGCAGAAACGGACAGGGGGCATTAGCTTTCTTT. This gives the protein CASRNGQGALAFF.